This T cell receptor beta chain is drawn from a study of cytomegalovirus exposure and HLA in healthy donors. Overall study results and limits: Specificity of a few CMV-associated chains for CMV antigens was verified in vitro. Later on, an analysis showed TCR association rates differing by HLA locus, with DRB1 the most and HLA-C the fewest.

Concerning this clone itself: Its antigen is undetermined.

60 Vbeta and 13 Jbeta primers were used in PCR. Measured with immunoSEQ multiplex PCR; TCRdb has only the in-frame clones, and not every one. The table lists 95,000 to 110,000 clones, approximately 73% of them singletons, with 10% to 13% in the top ten. The CDR3 covers 16 residues. V lost 3 bases, J lost 0 bases, and 7 bases stayed unmatched. Germline V lookup: CDR1 SGDLS, CDR2 YYNGEE. This chain joins TRBV9 and TRBJ2-3, with TRBD2 identical over 7 bases. Sequenced input: PBMCs. This TCR was sampled from a woman aged 18-35 years in good health and CMV-seropositive. Written as DNA, the CDR3 is TGTGCCAGCAGCGGGGGGGGGTTGGTTAGCACAGATACGCAGTATTTT. Protein sequence: CASSGGGLVSTDTQYF. Complete variable domain (other parts from reference TRBV9 and TRBJ2-3): DSGVTQTPKHLITATGQRVTLRCSPRSGDLSVYWYQQSLDQGLQFLIQYYNGEERAKGNILERFSAQQFPDLHSELNLSSLELGDSALYFCASSGGGLVSTDTQYFGPGTRLTVL.